The 31 T cell receptor beta chains listed next were all sequenced from one sample in a study of blood T cell repertoires in COVID-19. Assay used: immunoSEQ multiplex PCR; TCRdb lists only in-frame clones, some missing. The sample holds 190,000 or so clones; 78% are singletons and the top ten take 2.5% to 3%. The sequenced sample consisted of peripheral blood. Receptors were obtained from a woman at least 80 years old with active or convalescent COVID-19.

This chain links TRBV2 with TRBJ2-5, with D unclear. In germline, CDR1 is SNHLY, CDR2 FYNNEI. CDR3 size: 16 residues. Deletions cut 5 bases from V and 4 bases from J, with 20 bases between. CDR3 bases: TGTGCCAGCAGTAAAGACGCAGGCACTTTCGGAGAGACCCAGTACTTC. It translates to CASSKDAGTFGETQYF.

V usage is TRBV7-3 and J usage is TRBJ2-1, with TRBD1 identical over 9 bases. Trimming removed 5 bases from V and 2 bases from J; junction bases left unmatched: 4. Germline assignment: CDR1 SGHTA and CDR2 FQGTGA. This CDR3 comprises 15 residues. CDR3 sequence (DNA): TGTGCCAGCAGCCTCGGACAGGGGACCTACAATGAGCAGTTCTTC. It encodes CASSLGQGTYNEQFF.

The rearrangement links TRBV7-9 to TRBJ2-1, with TRBD2 identical over 13 bases. In germline, CDR1 is SEHNR, CDR2 FQNEAQ (reference sequence). The V segment lost 5 bases and the J segment 5 bases; nucleotides outside the gene matches: 6. CDR3 length equals 16 residues. Written as DNA, the CDR3 is TGTGCCAGCAGCCCCCCGGGACTAGCGGGAAACAATGAGCAGTTCTTC. The encoded protein is CASSPPGLAGNNEQFF.

V is TRBV9 and J is TRBJ2-7, with D maybe TRBD2 (5 bases). The germline V gene encodes CDR1 SGDLS and CDR2 YYNGEE. Trimming removed 3 bases from V and 10 bases from J, with 23 bases in between. This CDR3 comprises 15 residues. DNA of the CDR3: TGTGCCAGCAGCGGCTGGGAGTCATCTTCATTTTTTCAGTACTTC. Amino acid sequence: CASSGWESSSFFQYF.

The V gene is TRBV7-8, the J gene TRBJ2-1, with 11 bases lining up with TRBD1. Germline V gives CDR1 SGHVS, CDR2 FQNEAQ. The CDR3 is 16 amino acids. The V gene end was trimmed by 5 bases and the J gene end by 4 bases; junction bases not matched to a gene: 7. Here the CDR3 reads CASSKTGTGGYNEQFF. For the CDR3, the DNA is TGTGCCAGCAGCAAGACCGGGACAGGGGGTTACAATGAGCAGTTCTTC.

The chain employs TRBV3-1 (or the pseudogene TRBV3-2) and TRBJ1-1; D might be TRBD1 (6 bases). This CDR3 is 13 amino acids long. Germline V gene lookup returns CDR1 LGHDT and CDR2 YNNKEL (reference sequence). Deletions cut 6 bases from V and 1 base from J, with 9 bases between. CDR3 residues: CASSRGANTEAFF. The CDR3 nucleotides are TGTGCCAGCAGTCGGGGGGCGAACACTGAAGCTTTCTTT.

J is TRBJ2-5 and V is TRBV9; 10 bases match TRBD1. This CDR3 comprises 14 residues. Trimming cost V 3 bases and J 4 bases; bases outside gene matches: 3. Germline loops: CDR1 SGDLS, CDR2 YYNGEE. In nucleotides, the CDR3 is TGTGCCAGCAGCGCCGGGACAGGGGCAGAGACCCAGTACTTC. It specifies CASSAGTGAETQYF.

This clone was picked up one time. The chain carries TRBV13 and TRBJ1-2; the match to TRBD1 covers 11 bases. CDR1 is PRHDT, CDR2 FYEKMQ, per germline (reference sequence). Losses at the gene ends were 6 bases for V and 3 bases for J; bases not matched to a gene: 3. This CDR3 comprises 14 residues. The CDR3 here is CASSRTGGDYGYTF. CDR3 coding DNA: TGTGCCAGCAGTAGGACAGGGGGCGACTATGGCTACACCTTC.

In this sample, this clone turned up a few times. V usage is TRBV24-1 and J usage is TRBJ1-5; unclear D gene. Trimming left V 4 bases short and J 7 bases short, with 13 bases between. Germline V gene data show CDR1 as KGHDR and CDR2 as SFDVKD. The CDR3 is 14 residues long. This chain's CDR3 is CATSDYSHQQPQHF. The CDR3 DNA is TGTGCCACCAGTGACTACAGTCATCAGCAGCCCCAGCATTTT.

The chain has TRBV12-3 or TRBV12-4 and TRBJ2-1; D remains ambiguous. The CDR3 length is 13 residues. V dropped 10 bases and J dropped 4 bases, with 14 bases sitting between them. CDR3 sequence (DNA): TGTGCCACCAACCAACACAATTACAATGAGCAGTTCTTC. Translation gives CATNQHNYNEQFF.

The chain is built from TRBV13 and TRBJ1-1, with D unresolved. CDR1 is PRHDT, CDR2 FYEKMQ, per germline (reference sequence). V was trimmed by 2 bases and J by 1 base, leaving 5 bases between them. The CDR3 runs to 13 residues. CDR3 sequence (DNA): TGTGCCAGCAGCTTAACGGGGAACACTGAAGCTTTCTTT. This gives the protein CASSLTGNTEAFF.

V usage is TRBV6-2 or TRBV6-3 and J usage is TRBJ1-6; 9 bases match TRBD1. Looked up from germline, CDR1 is MNHEY and CDR2 is SVGEGT. J gave up 5 bases and V 5 bases, and 1 base lay outside the gene matches. The CDR3 extends over 14 amino acids. The CDR3 DNA sequence: TGTGCCAGCAGTAGGGACAGGGATAATTCACCCCTCCACTTT. Residues: CASSRDRDNSPLHF.

The sample holds one count of this clone. This rearrangement joins TRBV5-1 to TRBJ2-1, with TRBD2 matching over 11 bases. Germline loops: CDR1 SGHRS, CDR2 YFSETQ. There are 18 residues in the CDR3. V was pared by 2 bases and J by 4 bases, with 11 bases of the junction left unmatched. CDR3 DNA: TGCGCCAGCAGCTTTGTAGGTAGCGGGGGGGTCCTTTACAATGAGCAGTTCTTC. Translating gives CASSFVGSGGVLYNEQFF.

The chain recombines TRBV24-1 with TRBJ1-2; no reliable D call. V lost 1 base and J lost 0, with 5 bases in between. The germline CDR1 and CDR2 sequences are KGHDR and SFDVKD. The CDR3 runs to 14 residues. The CDR3 region is CATSDFGTNYGYTF. The DNA for the CDR3 is TGTGCCACCAGTGATTTTGGCACTAACTATGGCTACACCTTC.

The chain has TRBV19 and TRBJ1-6, with a tentative D call TRBD1 (5 bases). Trimming shortened V by 9 bases and J by 8 bases, and 20 bases separated the two germline ends. The CDR3 contains 15 residues. Germline V gives CDR1 LNHDA, CDR2 SQIVND (reference sequence). DNA for the CDR3: TGTGCCAGCAAACAGACGGGGGGTTGGGATTCACCCCTCCACTTT. Its protein is CASKQTGGWDSPLHF.

This chain links TRBV18 with TRBJ1-5; TRBD1 might be the D (5 bases). The germline CDR1 and CDR2 sequences are KGHSH and LQKENI. The germline V and J ends were trimmed by 6 bases and 9 bases, with 21 bases remaining between them. The CDR3 consists of 15 residues. CDR3 sequence: CASSRSTEAPGPQHF. In DNA form, the CDR3 reads TGTGCCAGCTCCCGTTCGACAGAAGCTCCGGGGCCCCAGCATTTT.

This sequence joins TRBV28 and TRBJ2-7; weak D call: TRBD2 (6 bases). V lost 6 bases, J lost 3 bases, and 21 bases lay in between. This CDR3 region has 16 residues. Germline V CDR1 and CDR2: MDHEN, SYDVKM. CDR3 sequence: CASSEERDFRGYEQYF. The CDR3, as DNA: TGTGCCAGCAGCGAGGAGAGGGACTTTAGGGGCTACGAGCAGTACTTC.

In this sample, this clone turned up a few times. V usage is TRBV28 and J usage is TRBJ2-2, with 12 bases aligning to TRBD2. The trim removed 6 bases at V and 7 bases at J, leaving 9 bases unmatched. CDR1 and CDR2 from the germline V gene are MDHEN and SYDVKM. The CDR3 sequence is 16 residues long. The CDR3 DNA reads TGTGCCAGCAGACCGTCTAGCGGGGGGGCCCACGGGGAGCTGTTTTTT. This translates into CASRPSSGGAHGELFF.

The V call is TRBV18, the J call TRBJ1-6, with D hard to call. Trimming stripped 6 bases from V and 8 bases from J, with 11 bases between. Germline V gene sequence: CDR1 KGHSH, CDR2 LQKENI. The CDR3 extends over 13 amino acids. The CDR3, as DNA: TGTGCCAGCTCCCCGAGTCCGGATTCACCCCTCCACTTT. This gives the protein CASSPSPDSPLHF.

The chain is built from TRBV2 and TRBJ2-3; the D gene is possibly TRBD2 (5 bases). Trimming removed 7 bases at V and 10 bases at J, with 12 bases between. Germline values: CDR1 SNHLY, CDR2 FYNNEI. The CDR3 extends over 11 amino acids. Here the CDR3 reads CASMRAWAQYF. As DNA, the CDR3 is TGTGCCAGCATGAGGGCTTGGGCGCAGTATTTT. Variable domain in full (rest from reference TRBV2 and TRBJ2-3): EPEVTQTPSHQVTQMGQEVILRCVPISNHLYFYWYRQILGQKVEFLVSFYNNEISEKSEIFDDQFSVERPDGSNFTLKIRSTKLEDSAMYFCASMRAWAQYFGPGTRLTVL.

This clone has more than one count but fewer than ten. V is TRBV18 and J is TRBJ2-4; possibly TRBD1 for D (6 bases). Looked up from germline, CDR1 is KGHSH and CDR2 is LQKENI. The CDR3 length is 16 residues. V shed 3 bases and J shed 0 bases, with 12 bases lying between them. As DNA, the CDR3 is TGTGCCAGCTCACCTAAGGACAGTTTAGCCAAAAACATTCAGTACTTC. Translating gives CASSPKDSLAKNIQYF. The whole variable domain, remainder taken from reference TRBV18 and TRBJ2-4, is NAGVMQNPRHLVRRRGQEARLRCSPMKGHSHVYWYRQLPEEGLKFMVYLQKENIIDESGMPKERFSAEFPKEGPSILRIQQVVRGDSAAYFCASSPKDSLAKNIQYFGAGTRLSVL.

This CDR3 is CSVRTGGNYGYTF. In DNA, the CDR3 is TGCAGCGTCCGGACAGGGGGGAACTATGGCTACACCTTC. The chain uses TRBV29-1 and TRBJ1-2, with 10 nucleotides matching TRBD1. The CDR3 is made up of 13 amino acids. Trimming at V came to 6 bases and at J to 2 bases, leaving 3 bases not matched to a gene. Germline lookup yields CDR1 SQVTM and CDR2 ANQGSEA.

The chain recombines TRBV28 with TRBJ1-1; D is unresolved. This CDR3 has 13 residues. The germline V gene encodes CDR1 MDHEN and CDR2 SYDVKM. V lost 5 bases to trimming and J lost 5 bases, with 12 bases between them. CDR3 coding DNA: TGTGCCAGCAGTCCAACCGAGAGGACTGAAGCTTTCTTT. This sequence encodes CASSPTERTEAFF.

The genes are TRBV7-9 and TRBJ1-1; TRBD1 aligns across 7 bases. Germline-derived CDR1 and CDR2 are SEHNR and FQNEAQ (reference sequence). The CDR3 totals 14 residues. The ends lost 5 bases at V and 1 base at J; junction bases unmatched: 4. DNA for the CDR3: TGTGCCAGCAGCAGACAGGGAGCGAACACTGAAGCTTTCTTT. Its translation: CASSRQGANTEAFF.

This clone appeared a few times. The chain employs TRBV19 and TRBJ1-6; the D gene is possibly TRBD1 (5 bases). V lost 1 base and J lost 7, with 14 bases in between. Per germline, CDR1 LNHDA and CDR2 SQIVND (reference sequence). The CDR3 contains 16 residues. CDR3 protein: CASSIGGDFWNSPLHF. The CDR3 DNA follows: TGTGCCAGTAGTATAGGCGGGGACTTTTGGAATTCACCCCTCCACTTT.

V gene TRBV3-1 (or the pseudogene TRBV3-2) combines with J gene TRBJ2-7, with D perhaps TRBD1 (5 bases). This CDR3 contains 15 residues. Trimming shortened V by 1 base and J by 4 bases, and 14 bases separated the two germline ends. Germline assignment: CDR1 LGHDT and CDR2 YNNKEL (reference sequence). The CDR3 spells CASSQGVAGKYEQYF. The CDR3 nucleotides read TGTGCCAGCAGCCAAGGGGTGGCAGGGAAGTACGAGCAGTACTTC.

The gene calls are TRBV4-2 and TRBJ1-6, with a weak D call TRBD1 (5 bases). There are 18 residues in the CDR3. Germline CDR1 and CDR2: LGHNA and YNFKEQ. V lost 1 base, J lost 2 bases, and 15 bases lay in between. CDR3 amino acids: CASSQALGGGAYNSPLHF. DNA for the CDR3: TGTGCCAGCAGCCAAGCCCTTGGTGGAGGGGCCTATAATTCACCCCTCCACTTT.

V is TRBV6-1 and J is TRBJ1-5; D unresolved. The length of the CDR3 is 16 residues. Looked up from germline, CDR1 is MNHNS and CDR2 is SASEGT. V was cut by 1 base and J by 0 bases, with 10 bases left in between. In DNA form, the CDR3 reads TGTGCCAGCAGTGAAGAGGTCGGGTATAGCAATCAGCCCCAGCATTTT. This gives the protein CASSEEVGYSNQPQHF.

The rearrangement uses TRBV7-9 and TRBJ2-1; 7 nucleotides match TRBD1. There are 16 residues in the CDR3. After removal of 4 bases from V and 9 bases from J, the junction contained 15 bases not matched to a gene. Germline V lookup: CDR1 SEHNR, CDR2 FQNEAQ (reference sequence). The CDR3 DNA sequence: TGTGCCAGCAGCTCCCTAATGAGGGGGCCAGTGAGTGAGCAGTTCTTC. It is translated as CASSSLMRGPVSEQFF.

V and J are TRBV14 and TRBJ1-2, with 8 bases lining up with TRBD1. The CDR3 is 15 residues long. V lost 3 bases, J lost 6 bases, and 9 bases stayed unmatched. Germline V gene lookup returns CDR1 SGHDN and CDR2 FVKESK. The CDR3 is CASSQETGEEDGYTF. The CDR3 coding sequence is TGTGCCAGCAGCCAGGAGACAGGGGAGGAAGATGGCTACACCTTC. Together with reference TRBV14 and TRBJ1-2, the CDR3 gives the full variable domain: EAGVTQFPSHSVIEKGQTVTLRCDPISGHDNLYWYRRVMGKEIKFLLHFVKESKQDESGMPNNRFLAERTGGTYSTLKVQPAELEDSGVYFCASSQETGEEDGYTFGSGTRLTVV.

Only a few counts were recorded for this clone. The chain employs TRBV14 and TRBJ1-1; 10 bases are shared with TRBD1. The CDR3 totals 13 residues. CDR1 and CDR2 from the germline V gene are SGHDN and FVKESK. Trimming removed 3 bases from V and 11 bases from J; junction bases left unmatched: 6. CDR3 coding DNA: TGTGCCAGCAGCCAGGGACAGGGGATTCGCGCTTTCTTT. It is translated as CASSQGQGIRAFF. Combining the CDR3 with reference TRBV14 and TRBJ1-1 gives the whole variable domain EAGVTQFPSHSVIEKGQTVTLRCDPISGHDNLYWYRRVMGKEIKFLLHFVKESKQDESGMPNNRFLAERTGGTYSTLKVQPAELEDSGVYFCASSQGQGIRAFFGQGTRLTVV.